The T cell receptor beta chain described here comes from a study of blood T cell repertoires in COVID-19. This clone showed up just once. Unmatched junction bases numbered 8, after V lost 2 bases and J lost 6 bases. Germline assignment: CDR1 SGHNT and CDR2 YYREEE (reference sequence). CDR3 length equals 15 residues. The method was immunoSEQ multiplex PCR; TCRdb's version includes in-frame clones alone and lacks a portion of them. This table has over 90,000 clones, 75% to 85% appearing once. This sequence joins TRBV5-4 and TRBJ2-1; 7 bases align to TRBD2. The receptor was derived from a man at least 80 years old with COVID-19, enrolled during active disease. The specimen was peripheral blood. The CDR3 bases are TGTGCCAGCAGCTTTGGGGCGGGAGAAGGCAATGAGCAGTTCTTC. Its protein product is CASSFGAGEGNEQFF.